This is a list of T cell receptor beta chains from one sample in a study of vaccination effects on CD4 cells after COVID-19. Method: immunoSEQ multiplex PCR; TCRdb's copy keeps in-frame clones and lacks some. Of approximately 31,000 clones in the sample, 72% were seen once. No antigen is known for these receptors. Material: CD4+ T cells from PBMCs cultured with a peptide pool, obtained before COVID-19 vaccination. The source of these receptors is a human donor who had a prior SARS-CoV-2 infection. Both conserved end residues are part of each CDR3. Fields, in order: V gene, clone size, CDR3 protein. The size field is filled for only some rows; it gives once, few, many or a size class.

V: TRBV18; size: NA; CDR3: CASSPSGTGDINEKLFF
V: TRBV2; size: NA; CDR3: CASSGIRGYEQYF
V: TRBV5-6; size: few; CDR3: CASSIQTALNTGELFF
V: TRBV10-3; size: NA; CDR3: CAIMDSRGGDTQYF
V: TRBV7-3; size: NA; CDR3: CASSRKYQETQYF
V: TRBV15; size: NA; CDR3: CATSRRALETQYF
V: TRBV14; size: NA; CDR3: CASSQDTEALGRTDTQYF
V: TRBV27; size: NA; CDR3: CASRFSRNTGELFF
V: TRBV3-1/TRBV3-2; size: NA; CDR3: CASSPYDRGLNTEAFF
V: TRBV7-9; size: few; CDR3: CASSLVRTSVPDTQYF
V: TRBV5-1; size: NA; CDR3: CASSFIPGGEGYTF
V: TRBV9; size: NA; CDR3: CASSRGGGYGYTF
V: TRBV18; size: NA; CDR3: CASSQGQEIYEQYF
V: TRBV7-9; size: NA; CDR3: CASSLSTDTQYF
V: TRBV5-4; size: NA; CDR3: CASSLGAGVSTDTQYF
V: TRBV19; size: NA; CDR3: CASRGLDFNEQFF
V: TRBV5-4; size: NA; CDR3: CASSLAPRANYGYTF
V: TRBV24-1; size: once; CDR3: CATSVAGTGGYNEQFF
V: TRBV19; size: NA; CDR3: CASSRDRGDQPQHF
V: TRBV2; size: NA; CDR3: CASSDLFLQETQYF
V: TRBV19; size: NA; CDR3: CASRDRGSSDTQYF
V: TRBV6-1; size: NA; CDR3: CASSEGATQYF